This T cell receptor (beta chain) was profiled in a study of identical twins. About this clonotype: Its antigen is as yet unknown.

MiXCR, run by TCRdb on the 5' RACE reads, gives a single entry per CDR3 protein. The data contain hundreds of thousands of distinct CDR3 sequences, 20% to 25% of them singletons. With 4 bases clipped from V and 4 bases from J, the junction kept 11 bases outside the gene matches. Germline CDR1 is SGHTA and CDR2 is FQGNSA. The CDR3 covers 17 residues. General observations from the study: The abundant beta clonotypes from cord blood had fewer insertions, and memory repertoires had none of this. Some out-of-frame alpha sequences were shared by twins, and these showed excess low generation probability.

These data are also associated with another study on T cells expressing NK-cell markers. From that second work: Serological testing identified most of the eight sequenced donors as HCMV-seropositive and one as seronegative. The CD3+CD56-NKG2C+ fraction of a few donors was also led by these clonotypes.

Sequencing was performed on CD4+ T cells sorted from blood. The sequence was collected from a young woman in good health. This sequence joins TRBV7-2 and TRBJ2-2, with 8 bases lining up with TRBD1. The CDR3 region has the DNA TGTGCCAGCAGCTCCTTCGGACAGGGTTTGGGCACCGGGGAGCTGTTTTTT. It codes for CASSSFGQGLGTGELFF.